This T cell receptor beta chain was found in a study of blood T cells in healthy people across ages. Then a second PCR, running about 6 to 11 cycles, was carried out with a sample-barcoded 5' primer and a J-beta primer mix. TCRdb itself ran the 5' RACE reads through MiXCR, one entry per CDR3 protein. The sample carries hundreds of thousands of distinct CDR3 sequences, roughly 50% recorded once. The CDR3 is 17 amino acids. The V and J ends lost 8 bases and 0 bases respectively, with 25 bases between them. Germline CDR1 reads SQVTM; CDR2 reads ANQGSEA. The receptor comes from a man in his thirties or forties in good health. The chain couples TRBV29-1 to TRBJ2-5; D could derive from TRBD1 or TRBD2 (5 bases each). Sequencing was performed on blood. The CDR3 sequence is CSMLRDQRRGDQETQYF. CDR3 in DNA: TGCAGCATGCTCCGGGACCAGAGAAGGGGTGACCAAGAGACCCAGTACTTC.